This T cell receptor beta chain was sequenced in a study of cytomegalovirus exposure and HLA in healthy donors. Findings and limits, study-wide: A later analysis by the authors found several of the most significant clusters apparently linked to common viral pathogens. Some segments of the V type, notably TRBV6-2 and TRBV6-3, were excluded as indistinguishable. Reportedly, a later analysis found an Asian-associated ancestry cluster had fewer N-insertions than the approximately 700-donor mean.

Primers included in the PCR were 60 Vbeta and 13 Jbeta primers. Assay used: immunoSEQ multiplex PCR; TCRdb lists only in-frame clones, some missing. The sample lists approximately 170,000 clones, 75% to 90% seen once, with around 4.1% in the top ten. CDR3 length: 17 residues. With regard to this clone: Its matching antigen is unknown.

Sample: PBMCs. The origin of this receptor is a man aged 50-60 years in good health and CMV-seropositive. The chain couples TRBV21-1 to TRBJ2-7; the table's D call of TRBD1 was not tested on the DNA. TRBV21-1 is labeled a pseudogene. The DNA of the CDR3 is TGTGCCAGCAGCAAAGTGGGGCGCCGGGACACCTCCTACGAGCAGTACTTC. Translation: CASSKVGRRDTSYEQYF.